This T cell receptor beta chain was identified during a study of T cell responses to AZD1222 COVID-19 vaccine. Whole-study findings and limits: Among AZD1222 vaccinees, only six were seropositive at baseline. Dominant at 160-218 and 743-854, vaccine-associated CD4 TCRs also spanned spike.

For this clone: The target antigen is unknown.

Here immunoSEQ multiplex PCR was the method, and the copy in TCRdb shows in-frame clones only, minus some. Here the sample spans over 110,000 clones, 93% being singletons. Losses at the gene ends were 6 bases for V and 4 bases for J; bases not matched to a gene: 5. This CDR3 region has 13 residues. Germline V gene data show CDR1 as MNHEY and CDR2 as SVGAGI. This material consisted of peripheral blood, taken on day 0 of AZD1222 vaccination. V gene TRBV6-5 combines with J gene TRBJ1-2, with 7 bases matching TRBD1. This clonotype was sampled from an adult in good health. Here the CDR3 DNA reads TGTGCCAGCAGCATGACAGGGTTCTATGGCTACACCTTC. Protein product: CASSMTGFYGYTF.